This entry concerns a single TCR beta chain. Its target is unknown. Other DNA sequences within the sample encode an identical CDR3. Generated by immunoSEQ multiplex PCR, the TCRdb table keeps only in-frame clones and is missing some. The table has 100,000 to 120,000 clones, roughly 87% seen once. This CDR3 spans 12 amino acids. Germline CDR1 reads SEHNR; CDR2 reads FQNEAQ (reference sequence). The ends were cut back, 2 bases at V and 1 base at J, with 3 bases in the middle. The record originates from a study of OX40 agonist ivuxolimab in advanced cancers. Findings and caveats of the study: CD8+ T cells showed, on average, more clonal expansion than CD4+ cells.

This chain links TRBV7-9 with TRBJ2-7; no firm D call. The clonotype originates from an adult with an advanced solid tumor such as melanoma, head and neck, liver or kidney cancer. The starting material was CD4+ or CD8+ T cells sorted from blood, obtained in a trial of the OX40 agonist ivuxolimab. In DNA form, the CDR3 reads TGTGCCAGCAGCTTAAGTTCCTACGAGCAGTACTTC. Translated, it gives CASSLSSYEQYF.